A single sample gave rise to the 12 T cell receptor beta chains below, sequenced in a study of regulatory T cells in long-lasting Graves disease. Specified time point: newly diagnosed GD, antithyroid drugs for less than 3 months. Construction of the TCR library relied on RNA isolated from PBMCs. With iRepertoire HTBI primers and Arm-PCR of CDR3 regions, TCR beta libraries were built. TCRdb used MiXCR to reprocess the multiplex PCR reads, holding one entry per CDR3 protein. The sample records about 540,000 distinct CDR3 sequences, approximately 15% being singletons. The sample was also linked to a second study, of T cells in Graves' hyperthyroidism and ophthalmopathy.

Sequences were derived from peripheral blood mononuclear cells (PBMCs), sampled at new diagnosis, from a patient treated with antithyroid drugs. The receptors derive from a man aged 25-40 years with Graves disease.

This clonotype occurred many times. The chain uses TRBV19 and TRBJ1-2, with 8 positions matching TRBD1. CDR3 length: 13 amino acids. Germline V gives CDR1 LNHDA, CDR2 SQIVND (reference sequence). The V and J ends lost 4 bases and 4 bases, in that order; junction bases with no gene match: 2. CDR3 DNA sequence: TGTGCCAGTAGTACGGACAGGGCCTATGGCTACACCTTC. Translating gives CASSTDRAYGYTF.

CDR3 amino acids: CASSPLQEDGYTF. CDR3 nucleotide sequence: TGTGCCAGCTCACCCCTACAGGAGGATGGCTACACCTTC. The chain has TRBV18 and TRBJ1-2; a possible D gene is TRBD1 (5 bases). CDR1 KGHSH and CDR2 LQKENI come from the germline V gene. This CDR3 region has 13 residues. Trimming shortened V by 3 bases and J by 6 bases, and 11 bases separated the two germline ends.

Ten or more counts support this clonotype. The J gene is TRBJ2-7, the V gene TRBV27; 13 bases map to TRBD2. Per the germline V gene, CDR1 is MNHEY and CDR2 is SMNVEV (reference sequence). The CDR3 runs 17 residues. V dropped 6 bases and J dropped 3; count of bases not matched to a gene: 11. DNA for the CDR3: TGTGCCAGCAGCTTTTGGGGGACTAGCGGGAAAGACTACGAGCAGTACTTC. Translating gives CASSFWGTSGKDYEQYF.

Many counts were recorded for this clonotype. The chain uses TRBV15 and TRBJ1-1, with 8 bases identical to TRBD1. J was trimmed by 5 bases and V by 0 bases; bases with no gene match: 8. The CDR3 is 16 residues long. Germline assignment: CDR1 LNHNV and CDR2 YYDKDF (reference sequence). The CDR3 DNA follows: TGTGCCACCAGCAGAGATCCCGACAGGGGAGAAACTGAAGCTTTCTTT. It specifies CATSRDPDRGETEAFF.

Ten or more counts support this clonotype. The V call is TRBV3-1, the J call TRBJ2-1; D remains ambiguous. Germline CDR1 and CDR2: LGHDT and YNNKEL (reference sequence). The CDR3 totals 13 residues. V shed 3 bases and J shed 2 bases, with 5 bases lying between them. This CDR3 reads CASSHGTYNEQFF. DNA for the CDR3: TGTGCCAGCAGCCATGGGACCTACAATGAGCAGTTCTTC.

This clonotype has just a few counts. The genes are TRBV11-2 and TRBJ2-1, with a possible D match to TRBD2 (7 bases). The CDR3 is 16 amino acids. CDR1 SGHAT and CDR2 FQNNGV come from the germline V gene. The V end lost 2 bases, the J end lost 3 bases, and 14 bases lay between the germline ends. CDR3 DNA: TGTGCCAGCAGCTTAAGGGGAGGGGGAATCTACAATGAGCAGTTCTTC. It translates to CASSLRGGGIYNEQFF.

This clonotype was observed at least ten times. J is TRBJ2-1 and V is TRBV2; 9 nucleotides match TRBD2. The germline CDR1 and CDR2 sequences are SNHLY and FYNNEI. J lost 8 bases, V lost 7 bases, and 9 bases had no gene match. CDR3 length: 14 amino acids. This chain's CDR3 is CASISPSGNDEQFF. Written as DNA, the CDR3 is TGTGCCAGCATTAGTCCTAGCGGGAACGATGAGCAGTTCTTC.

The table lists this clonotype with many counts. The rearrangement joins TRBV5-1 to TRBJ1-4; 10 bases are shared with TRBD1. The V and J ends lost 4 bases and 5 bases, in that order; junction bases with no gene match: 2. The CDR3 is 14 residues long. CDR1 SGHRS and CDR2 YFSETQ come from the germline V gene. CDR3 bases: TGCGCCAGCAGCGGGGACAGGGGAAATGAAAAACTGTTTTTT. Translation: CASSGDRGNEKLFF.

This clonotype was seen ten or more times. The chain is built from TRBV12-3 or TRBV12-4 and TRBJ1-1; 7 positions match TRBD1. J lost 1 base, V lost 5 bases, and 7 bases had no gene match. This CDR3 comprises 15 residues. CDR3 in amino acids: CASSRLGQTNTEAFF. CDR3 DNA sequence: TGTGCCAGCAGTCGCCTGGGACAGACGAACACTGAAGCTTTCTTT.

In regard to this clonotype: This could be a read error, since a much larger clone is one nucleotide away. This chain connects TRBV10-1 to TRBJ2-2, with D possibly matching TRBD2 (5 bases). Germline-derived CDR1 and CDR2 are WNHNN and SYGVQD (reference sequence). V was trimmed by 4 bases and J by 4 bases, leaving 13 bases between them. The CDR3 totals 15 residues. The DNA for the CDR3 is TGCGCCAGCAGTGGAGGGAGCCGGGCCACCGGGGAGCTGTTTTTT. Translating it yields CASSGGSRATGELFF.

In its sample, this clonotype was seen many times. The chain recombines TRBV7-2 with TRBJ2-7; maybe TRBD2 (5 bases). Germline V gene sequence: CDR1 SGHTA, CDR2 FQGNSA. Between the trimmed V and J ends, which lost 1 base and 12 bases, there was a span of 19 bases. The CDR3 is 14 residues long. This CDR3 is CASSLGRLAPRWYF. CDR3 DNA: TGTGCCAGCAGCTTAGGTCGGCTAGCCCCGAGGTGGTACTTC.

The CDR3: CATSRTDRGHRNEQYF. The CDR3, as DNA: TGTGCCACCAGCAGGACTGACAGGGGGCACAGGAACGAGCAGTACTTC. This chain links TRBV15 with TRBJ2-7, with 10 bases lining up with TRBD1. The CDR3 is 16 amino acids. V shed 3 bases and J 5 bases; nucleotides not matched to a gene: 10. CDR1 and CDR2 (germline): LNHNV, YYDKDF (reference sequence).